The TCR beta chain described here comes from a study of blood T cell repertoires in COVID-19. This clone was found once. Produced via immunoSEQ multiplex PCR; TCRdb's table is partial and in-frame only. The sample carries about 130,000 clones, approximately 80% recorded once. CDR3 size: 15 residues. Unmatched junction bases numbered 6, after V lost 3 bases and J lost 5 bases. Germline V lookup: CDR1 KGHDR, CDR2 SFDVKD. Sequenced material: peripheral blood. The sequence was obtained from a middle-aged man with active or convalescent COVID-19. The chain combines TRBV24-1 with TRBJ2-1; the match to TRBD1 covers 7 bases. The CDR3 loop is CATSDVRDSHNEQFF. Written as DNA, the CDR3 is TGTGCCACCAGTGATGTCCGGGACAGTCACAATGAGCAGTTCTTC.